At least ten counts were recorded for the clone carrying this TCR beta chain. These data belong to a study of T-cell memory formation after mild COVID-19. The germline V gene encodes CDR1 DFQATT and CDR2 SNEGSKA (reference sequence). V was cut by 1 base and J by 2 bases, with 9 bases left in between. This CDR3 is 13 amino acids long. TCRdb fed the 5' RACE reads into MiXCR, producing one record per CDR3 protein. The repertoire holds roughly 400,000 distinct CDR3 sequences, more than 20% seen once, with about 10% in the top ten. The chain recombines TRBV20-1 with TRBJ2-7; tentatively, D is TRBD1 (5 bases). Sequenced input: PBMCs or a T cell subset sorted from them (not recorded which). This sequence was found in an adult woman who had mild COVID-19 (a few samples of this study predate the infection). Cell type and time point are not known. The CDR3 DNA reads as TGCAGTGCTAGAGGGCAGGGCGCCTACGAGCAGTACTTC. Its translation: CSARGQGAYEQYF.